A single sample gave rise to the 26 T cell receptor beta chains below, sequenced in a study of blood T cell repertoires in COVID-19. Sequencing used immunoSEQ multiplex PCR; TCRdb keeps in-frame clones, though not all of them. Among fewer than 250,000 clones, about 88% were seen once, and the ten largest hold about 1.7%. Sequenced input: peripheral blood. Receptors were obtained from a man aged 70 or older with acute or convalescent COVID-19.

This sequence joins TRBV9 and TRBJ1-6; D is perhaps TRBD1 (5 bases). V was pared by 0 bases and J by 6 bases, with 10 bases between. The CDR3 totals 15 residues. Germline values: CDR1 SGDLS, CDR2 YYNGEE. The CDR3 spells CASSVGAGFNSPLHF. The CDR3 DNA reads as TGTGCCAGCAGCGTAGGGGCAGGGTTTAATTCACCCCTCCACTTT.

CDR3 nucleotides: TGTGCCAGCAGCCCCAAACAGTACACAGATACGCAGTATTTT. This codes for CASSPKQYTDTQYF. This chain joins TRBV6-5 and TRBJ2-3; D uncertain. V shed 6 bases and J shed 2 bases, with 12 bases lying between them. The CDR3 spans 14 residues. The germline gives CDR1 MNHEY, CDR2 SVGAGI.

The chain uses TRBV2 and TRBJ2-2; 8 bases are a match to TRBD2. CDR3 length: 15 amino acids. V was clipped by 4 bases and J by 6 bases; unmatched bases: 7. Germline assignment: CDR1 SNHLY and CDR2 FYNNEI. This CDR3 reads CASSAFAGGSGELFF. CDR3 nucleotide sequence: TGTGCCAGCAGTGCCTTCGCGGGAGGCTCCGGGGAGCTGTTTTTT.

This rearrangement joins TRBV19 to TRBJ2-5, with TRBD2 matching 7 bases. Trimming at V came to 3 bases and at J to 5 bases, leaving 6 bases not matched to a gene. The CDR3 covers 14 residues. Germline assignment: CDR1 LNHDA and CDR2 SQIVND (reference sequence). CDR3 sequence (DNA): TGTGCCAGTAGTATTAAGGCGGGAGTGGAGACCCAGTACTTC. Protein sequence: CASSIKAGVETQYF.

The CDR3 DNA is TGTGCCAGCAGTTTAAGTGACAGCTACTATGGCTACACCTTC. Translated, it gives CASSLSDSYYGYTF. The chain is built from TRBV28 and TRBJ1-2, with D possibly being TRBD1 (5 bases). Trimming pared 2 bases from V and 3 bases from J, leaving 10 bases between. The germline gives CDR1 MDHEN, CDR2 SYDVKM. This CDR3 spans 14 amino acids.

This clone was seen more than once but under ten times. The V call is TRBV2, the J call TRBJ1-1, with 7 bases lining up with TRBD1. CDR1 is SNHLY, CDR2 FYNNEI, per germline. The junction had 3 bases not matched to a gene; V was cut back by 1 base and J by 4 bases. The CDR3 runs to 14 residues. CDR3 coding DNA: TGTGCCAGCAGTGAAGAACAGGGGTTCACTGAAGCTTTCTTT. Protein sequence: CASSEEQGFTEAFF.

The V and J genes are TRBV10-3 and TRBJ2-2; 9 positions agree with TRBD1. This CDR3 comprises 18 residues. Trimming removed 3 bases from V and 5 bases from J; junction bases left unmatched: 13. Germline CDR1 reads ENHRY; CDR2 reads SYGVKD. CDR3 protein: CAISEGTGMSRGTGELFF. CDR3 in DNA: TGTGCCATCAGTGAAGGGACAGGGATGTCCCGGGGGACCGGGGAGCTGTTTTTT.

This chain connects TRBV5-5 to TRBJ1-2; D is perhaps TRBD1 (6 bases). The germline V gene has CDR1 SGHKS and CDR2 YYEKEE (reference sequence). The CDR3 consists of 13 residues. Between the trimmed V and J ends, which lost 1 base and 7 bases, there was a span of 11 bases. CDR3 protein: CASSLMGASGYTF. The CDR3 DNA is TGTGCCAGCAGCTTGATGGGGGCGAGTGGCTACACCTTC.

This chain joins TRBV2 and TRBJ2-7; D unclear. V was trimmed by 6 bases and J by 4 bases, leaving 10 bases between them. The CDR3 is 12 amino acids. CDR1 and CDR2 (germline): SNHLY, FYNNEI. CDR3 loop: CASRTDKYEQYF. The CDR3 DNA sequence: TGTGCCAGCAGAACCGACAAATACGAGCAGTACTTC.

V and J are TRBV5-1 and TRBJ2-2; maybe TRBD1 (6 bases). Trimming took off 0 bases at V and 5 bases at J, with 14 bases between the two ends. The CDR3 has 16 residues. Germline CDR1 and CDR2: SGHRS and YFSETQ. CDR3 sequence: CASSLEGQGQTGELFF. The CDR3, as DNA: TGCGCCAGCAGCTTGGAAGGGCAGGGGCAGACCGGGGAGCTGTTTTTT. The entire variable domain, with the rest obtained from reference TRBV5-1 and TRBJ2-2, is as follows: KAGVTQTPRYLIKTRGQQVTLSCSPISGHRSVSWYQQTPGQGLQFLFEYFSETQRNKGNFPGRFSGRQFSNSRSEMNVSTLELGDSALYLCASSLEGQGQTGELFFGEGSRLTVL.

The CDR3 spells CAISERGGELFF. CDR3 sequence (DNA): TGTGCCATCAGTGAGAGGGGCGGGGAGCTGTTTTTT. J is TRBJ2-2 and V is TRBV10-3; D might be TRBD1 (5 bases). The CDR3 extends over 12 amino acids. Per the germline V gene, CDR1 is ENHRY and CDR2 is SYGVKD. V lost 2 bases, J lost 7 bases, and 5 bases lay in between.

The chain has TRBV24-1 and TRBJ2-3; no firm D call. The V end was cut by 7 bases, the J end by 0 bases, with 7 bases between. In germline, CDR1 is KGHDR, CDR2 SFDVKD. CDR3 length: 13 residues. The CDR3 region is CATSEASTDTQYF. The CDR3 DNA sequence: TGTGCCACCAGCGAGGCTAGCACAGATACGCAGTATTTT.

This sequence joins TRBV4-1 and TRBJ1-2; D gene ambiguous. Deletions cut 4 bases from V and 2 bases from J, with 14 bases between. The CDR3 has 15 amino acids. Germline CDR1 and CDR2: MGHRA and YSYEKL. CDR3 coding DNA: TGCGCCAGCAGCCTCTACAGTAACTTGAACTATGGCTACACCTTC. Translation: CASSLYSNLNYGYTF.

The chain combines TRBV18 with TRBJ2-3; maybe TRBD1 (6 bases). From germline, CDR1 is KGHSH and CDR2 LQKENI. With 0 bases removed from V and 1 base from J, the gap between germline ends came to 14 bases. CDR3 length equals 17 residues. CDR3 bases: TGTGCCAGCTCACCACCTAAGGGGGAGACCGGCACAGATACGCAGTATTTT. Translating it yields CASSPPKGETGTDTQYF.

The chain couples TRBV28 to TRBJ1-5, with unresolved D. Trimming cost V 4 bases and J 6 bases, with 7 bases left between them. The CDR3 runs to 12 residues. Germline lookup yields CDR1 MDHEN and CDR2 SYDVKM. The CDR3 is CASSYAGQPQHF. The CDR3 nucleotides are TGTGCCAGCAGTTACGCGGGTCAGCCCCAGCATTTT.

The chain is built from TRBV10-3 and TRBJ1-4; D not resolved. CDR1 is ENHRY and CDR2 is SYGVKD in the germline V gene. Trimming shortened V by 9 bases and J by 8 bases, and 16 bases separated the two germline ends. The CDR3 extends over 13 amino acids. The CDR3 DNA follows: TGTGCCATGGCTAGGAACTCCAACGAAAAACTGTTTTTT. Residues: CAMARNSNEKLFF.

The chain uses TRBV21-1 and TRBJ2-7; TRBD2 reflects the table's D call only, with no check against the DNA. TRBV21-1 is described as a pseudogene. The CDR3 covers 15 residues. CDR3 loop: CASSKEGGALYEQYF. The CDR3 region has the DNA TGTGCCAGCAGCAAAGAGGGGGGGGCACTCTACGAGCAGTACTTC.

The genes are TRBV7-9 and TRBJ1-5; the D is unclear. V gave up 1 base and J gave up 5 bases, with 6 bases separating them. The CDR3 loop spans 13 amino acids. Germline V lookup: CDR1 SEHNR, CDR2 FQNEAQ (reference sequence). The CDR3 loop reads CASSLDPDQPQHF. DNA for the CDR3: TGTGCCAGCAGCTTAGACCCAGATCAGCCCCAGCATTTT.

In this sample, this clone turned up once. The chain uses TRBV7-6 and TRBJ2-1; TRBD2 might be the D (5 bases). This CDR3 is 15 amino acids long. From germline, CDR1 is SGHVS and CDR2 FNYEAQ. Trimming pared 5 bases from V and 4 bases from J, leaving 15 bases between. DNA for the CDR3: TGTGCCAGCAGCATCGGGGTAGCGCATTACAATGAGCAGTTCTTC. Translation gives CASSIGVAHYNEQFF. The whole variable domain, remainder taken from reference TRBV7-6 and TRBJ2-1, is GAGVSQSPRYKVTKRGQDVALRCDPISGHVSLYWYRQALGQGPEFLTYFNYEAQQDKSGLPNDRFSAERPEGSISTLTIQRTEQRDSAMYRCASSIGVAHYNEQFFGPGTRLTVL.

This sequence joins TRBV29-1 and TRBJ2-3, with 7 bases fitting TRBD1. CDR1 and CDR2 from the germline V gene are SQVTM and ANQGSEA. Trimming took 2 bases from V and 6 from J; bases not matched to a gene: 8. CDR3 size: 14 residues. CDR3 in amino acids: CSVEPDRPTDTQYF. In nucleotides, the CDR3 is TGCAGCGTTGAACCGGACAGGCCTACGGATACGCAGTATTTT.

The J gene is TRBJ1-4, the V gene TRBV6-5, with D possibly being TRBD1 (6 bases). The CDR3 runs 14 residues. Germline values: CDR1 MNHEY, CDR2 SVGAGI. The V end lost 6 bases, the J end lost 5 bases, and 13 bases lay between the germline ends. Here the CDR3 reads CASSHRDGNEKLFF. In DNA, the CDR3 is TGTGCCAGCAGCCACAGGGATGGGAATGAAAAACTGTTTTTT.

This chain joins TRBV19 and TRBJ1-1; TRBD1 might be the D (5 bases). V was clipped by 1 base and J by 1 base, with 10 bases between them. The CDR3 sequence is 15 residues long. Germline V gene data show CDR1 as LNHDA and CDR2 as SQIVND (reference sequence). CDR3 region: CASSIGLGGNTEAFF. CDR3 nucleotides: TGTGCCAGTAGTATAGGACTCGGGGGGAACACTGAAGCTTTCTTT.

The DNA for the CDR3 is TGTGCCAGCAGCCGGGACAGGAACACCGGGGAGCTGTTTTTT. Encoded protein: CASSRDRNTGELFF. The chain recombines TRBV5-4 with TRBJ2-2; 7 nucleotides line up with TRBD1. The CDR3 length is 14 residues. Trimming removed 4 bases from V and 1 base from J; junction bases left unmatched: 1. Germline V lookup: CDR1 SGHNT, CDR2 YYREEE (reference sequence). Supplemented by reference TRBV5-4 and TRBJ2-2, the full variable domain reads ETGVTQSPTHLIKTRGQQVTLRCSSQSGHNTVSWYQQALGQGPQFIFQYYREEENGRGNFPPRFSGLQFPNYSSELNVNALELDDSALYLCASSRDRNTGELFFGEGSRLTVL.

The V and J genes are TRBV7-7 and TRBJ1-3; 7 nucleotides align to TRBD1. Germline CDR1 is SSHAT and CDR2 is FNYEAQ (reference sequence). The CDR3 spans 16 residues. V lost 2 bases, J lost 4 bases, and 8 bases stayed unmatched. CDR3 coding DNA: TGTGCCAGCAGCTTAATTTACAGGGGCTTCGGAAACACCATATATTTT. As protein: CASSLIYRGFGNTIYF.

The J gene is TRBJ1-2, the V gene TRBV5-1; possibly TRBD1 for D (6 bases). Germline loops: CDR1 SGHRS, CDR2 YFSETQ. CDR3 length: 15 residues. The V end lost 4 bases, the J end lost 1 base, and 14 bases lay between the germline ends. CDR3: CASSPLTGRNYGYTF. The CDR3 DNA sequence: TGCGCCAGCAGCCCCCTGACAGGACGTAACTATGGCTACACCTTC.

The genes are TRBV28 and TRBJ2-5, with TRBD1 identical over 9 bases. Trimming at V came to 5 bases and at J to 5 bases, leaving 9 bases not matched to a gene. CDR1 is MDHEN and CDR2 is SYDVKM in the germline V gene. The CDR3 is made up of 15 amino acids. The CDR3 loop reads CASSRPGQGTETQYF. The CDR3 DNA sequence: TGTGCCAGCAGTCGACCCGGACAGGGGACGGAGACCCAGTACTTC.